This T cell receptor (beta chain) was sequenced during a study of chemoradiotherapy in HPV16-positive cancers. Study at large: Candidate HPV-specific clones and shared TCR motifs came from two HPV16-positive patients.

After removal of 3 bases from V and 4 bases from J, the junction contained 18 bases not matched to a gene. The CDR3 is 19 residues long. Repeated repertoire sampling spanned the course of chemoradiotherapy. Produced via immunoSEQ multiplex PCR; TCRdb's table is partial and in-frame only. Among around 15,000 clones listed, about 86% were seen once. General observations from the study: Candidate HPV-specific clones and E7-related TCR motifs grew in tumor during treatment. Only a couple of HPV16-positive patients supplied the functional HPV-specificity definition.

A word on this clone: What it binds is unknown.

This TCR came from a human donor with HPV-associated anogenital cancer. The chain employs TRBV5-7 and TRBJ2-1; TRBD1 agrees at 8 bases. TRBV5-7 is placed among ORFs of uncertain function. Sample: blood, taken from a patient who underwent chemoradiotherapy. CDR3 in DNA: TGTGCCAGCAGCTCCCGACAGGGGTTCCTTCCTTGTCTTTACAATGAGCAGTTCTTC. It specifies CASSSRQGFLPCLYNEQFF.